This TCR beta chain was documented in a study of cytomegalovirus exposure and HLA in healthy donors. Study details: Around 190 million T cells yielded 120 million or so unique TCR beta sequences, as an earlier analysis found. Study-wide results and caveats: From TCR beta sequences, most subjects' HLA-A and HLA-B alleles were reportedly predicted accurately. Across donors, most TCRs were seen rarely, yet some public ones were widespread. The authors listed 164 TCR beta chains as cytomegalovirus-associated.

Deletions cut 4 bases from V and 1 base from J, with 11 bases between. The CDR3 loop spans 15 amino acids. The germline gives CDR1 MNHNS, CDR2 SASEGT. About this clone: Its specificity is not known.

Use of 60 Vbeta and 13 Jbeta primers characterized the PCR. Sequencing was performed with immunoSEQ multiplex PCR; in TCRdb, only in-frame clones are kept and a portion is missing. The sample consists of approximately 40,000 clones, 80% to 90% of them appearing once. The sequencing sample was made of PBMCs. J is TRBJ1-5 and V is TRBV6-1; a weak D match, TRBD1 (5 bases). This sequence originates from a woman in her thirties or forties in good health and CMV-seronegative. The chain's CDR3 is CASSVGGLSNQPQHF. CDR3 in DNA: TGTGCCAGCAGTGTGGGGGGACTAAGCAATCAGCCCCAGCATTTT.